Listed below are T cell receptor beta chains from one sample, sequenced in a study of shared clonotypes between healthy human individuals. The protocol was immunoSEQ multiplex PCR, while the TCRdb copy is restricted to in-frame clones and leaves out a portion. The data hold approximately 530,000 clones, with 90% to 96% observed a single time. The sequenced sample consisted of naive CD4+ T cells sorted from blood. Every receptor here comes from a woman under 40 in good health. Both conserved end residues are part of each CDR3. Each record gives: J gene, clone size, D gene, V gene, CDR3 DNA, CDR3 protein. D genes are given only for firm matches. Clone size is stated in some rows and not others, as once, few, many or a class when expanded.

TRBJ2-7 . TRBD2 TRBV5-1 TGCGCCAGCAGCTTGGTTGGACTAGACTACGAGCAGTACTTC CASSLVGLDYEQYF
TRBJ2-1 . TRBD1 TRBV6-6 TGTGCCAGCAGTTACCCCGACAGGGCCTTGGGCAATGAGCAGTTCTTC CASSYPDRALGNEQFF
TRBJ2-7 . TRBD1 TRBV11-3 TGTGCCAGCAGCTTAAGACAGGGGCCGACCTACGAGCAGTACTTC CASSLRQGPTYEQYF
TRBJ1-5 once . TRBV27 TGTGCCAGCAGTCCGCGGGGGAATCAGCCCCAGCATTTT CASSPRGNQPQHF
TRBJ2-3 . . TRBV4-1 TGCGCCAGCAGCCAACTGGCAGAAACAGATACGCAGTATTTT CASSQLAETDTQYF
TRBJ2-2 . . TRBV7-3 TGTGCCAGCAGCTTTGGACGGAACACCGGGGAGCTGTTTTTT CASSFGRNTGELFF
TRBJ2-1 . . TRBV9 TGTGCCAGCAGCGTAGAGAGGTGGACCTACTCCTACAATGAGCAGTTCTTC CASSVERWTYSYNEQFF
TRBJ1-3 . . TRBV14 TGTGCCAGCAGCCAGAGCTCTGGAAACACCATATATTTT CASSQSSGNTIYF
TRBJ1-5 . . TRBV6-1 TGTGCCAGCAGGAGGGCAGGGGCTAATCAGCCCCAGCATTTT CASRRAGANQPQHF
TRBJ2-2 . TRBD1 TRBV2 TGTGCCAGCATAACAGGGGGCGCGGGCACCGGGGAGCTGTTTTTT CASITGGAGTGELFF
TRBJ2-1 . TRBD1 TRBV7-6 TGTGCCAGCAGCTTAACCCGTAACGCAGGGACAGGGGGCCGTGAGCAGTTCTTC CASSLTRNAGTGGREQFF
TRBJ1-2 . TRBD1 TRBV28 TGTGCCAGCAGCCCCTTAGGGACAGGGATGGGCTACACCTTC CASSPLGTGMGYTF
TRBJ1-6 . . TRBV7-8 TGTGCCAGCAGTCGCGGGAGCGAGGGTTCACCCCTCCACTTT CASSRGSEGSPLHF
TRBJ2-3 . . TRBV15 TGTGCCACCAGCAGAGATGGGAATACGCAGTATTTT CATSRDGNTQYF
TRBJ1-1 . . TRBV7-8 TGTGCCAGCAGCCCCAGGGCGGGGAACACTGAAGCTTTCTTT CASSPRAGNTEAFF
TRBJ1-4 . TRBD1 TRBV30 TGTGCCTGCCAGACAGGGGGCTATGAAAAACTGTTTTTT CACQTGGYEKLFF
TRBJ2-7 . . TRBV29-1 TGCAGCGCCCGTACGACTCGACAGGACCTCTACTACGAGCAGTACTTC CSARTTRQDLYYEQYF
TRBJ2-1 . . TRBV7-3 TGTGCCAGCAGCTTAACCACCTGGGGCGGCTACAATGAGCAGTTCTTC CASSLTTWGGYNEQFF
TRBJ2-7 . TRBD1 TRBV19 TGTGCCAGTAAACAGGGGGGAACCTACGAGCAGTACTTC CASKQGGTYEQYF
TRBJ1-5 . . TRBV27 TGTGCCAGCAGTTTTCGAAGCAATCAGCCCCAGCATTTT CASSFRSNQPQHF
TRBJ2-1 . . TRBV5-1 TGCGCCAGCAGCCGCTCGACTAAGGTCGGCGAGCAGTTCTTC CASSRSTKVGEQFF
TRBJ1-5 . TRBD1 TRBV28 TGTGCCAGCAGTCCCGACAGGGGAGGTAATCAGCCCCAGCATTTT CASSPDRGGNQPQHF
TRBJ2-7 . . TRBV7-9 TGTGCCAGCAGCGAAGCTAGGGCCTTTTACGAGCAGTACTTC CASSEARAFYEQYF
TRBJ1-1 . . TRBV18 TGTGCCAGCTCACCAAGGGGTGAAGCTTTCTTT CASSPRGEAFF
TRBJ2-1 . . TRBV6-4 TGTGCCAGCTCCTCCCTCTCAGCGGCAAGGCCGGATGAGCAGTTCTTC CASSSLSAARPDEQFF
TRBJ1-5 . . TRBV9 TGTGCCAGCAGCGTAGACCCACAGCTCGATCAGCCCCAGCATTTT CASSVDPQLDQPQHF